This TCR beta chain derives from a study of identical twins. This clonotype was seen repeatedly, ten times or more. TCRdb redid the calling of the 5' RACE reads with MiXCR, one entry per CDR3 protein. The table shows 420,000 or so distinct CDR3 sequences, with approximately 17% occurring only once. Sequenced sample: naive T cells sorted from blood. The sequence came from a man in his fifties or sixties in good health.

The CDR3 coding sequence is TGTGCCAGCAGATCGAGTAGGGGCGGGGAGCAAGAGACCCAGTACTTC. Protein: CASRSSRGGEQETQYF. V usage is TRBV2 and J usage is TRBJ2-5, with D possibly matching TRBD2 (6 bases). V lost 6 bases and J 2 bases, leaving 19 bases between the germline ends. The germline V gene encodes CDR1 SNHLY and CDR2 FYNNEI. The CDR3 consists of 16 residues.